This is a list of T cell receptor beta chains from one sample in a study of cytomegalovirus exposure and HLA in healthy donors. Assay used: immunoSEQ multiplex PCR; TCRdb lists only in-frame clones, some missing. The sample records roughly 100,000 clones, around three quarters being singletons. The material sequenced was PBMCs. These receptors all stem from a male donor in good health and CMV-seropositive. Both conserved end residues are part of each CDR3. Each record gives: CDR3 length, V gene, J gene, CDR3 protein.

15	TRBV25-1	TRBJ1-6	CASSENRVYNSPLHF
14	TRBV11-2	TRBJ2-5	CASSFNRGQETQYF
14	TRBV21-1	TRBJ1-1	CASSKGGQRKPAFF
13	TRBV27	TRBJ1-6	CASSQKRNSPLHF
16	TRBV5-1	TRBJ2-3	CASSLAESGVSDTQYF
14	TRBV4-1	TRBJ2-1	CASSPLGQGWGQFF
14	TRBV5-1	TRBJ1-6	CASSGGQGQSPLHF
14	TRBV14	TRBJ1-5	CASSPSSSNQPQHF
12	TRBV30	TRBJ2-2	CAWNRVTGELFF
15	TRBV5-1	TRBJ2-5	CASSPLVGQEETQYF